This T cell receptor beta chain emerged from a study of shared clonotypes between healthy human individuals. Findings and caveats of the study: Generally, estimated richness proved larger in naive subsets than it did in memory subsets. Read depth was anticipated to influence clonotype sharing among donors.

The CDR3 loop spans 15 amino acids. V was clipped by 8 bases and J by 5 bases, with 21 bases between them. Germline CDR1 and CDR2: MNHNS and SASEGT. Turning to this clone: Its antigen remains unidentified.

The data were produced by immunoSEQ multiplex PCR, yet TCRdb's version contains in-frame clones alone and is incomplete. The repertoire holds about 330,000 clones, with 74% as singletons. Sample: memory CD4+ T cells sorted from blood. Subset given: CD45RA-negative fraction. This chain connects TRBV6-1 to TRBJ1-1, with D perhaps matching TRBD1 (5 bases). This clonotype was sampled from a young man in good health. The CDR3 DNA reads TGTGCCAGCCGGATTACCAGGGCCGGTCAGACTGAAGCTTTCTTT. As protein: CASRITRAGQTEAFF.